Described below is a single T cell receptor beta chain sequence and its context. Its antigen is unknown. This entry comes from a study of T cell responses to AZD1222 COVID-19 vaccine. Study-level points and caveats: White British ancestry dominated among donors, who included more females, and clonal diversity was possibly underestimated.

The CDR3 spans 13 residues. V was pared by 4 bases and J by 1 base, with 6 bases between. Germline loops: CDR1 SGHDT, CDR2 YYEEEE. Generated by immunoSEQ multiplex PCR, the TCRdb table keeps only in-frame clones and is missing some. The table shows approximately 140,000 clones, with about 89% occurring only once. Sequences were derived from peripheral blood, sampled 28 days after the second dose of the MenACWY control vaccine. The V and J genes are TRBV5-6 and TRBJ1-3, with D unresolved. This clonotype was sampled from an adult who received the MenACWY meningococcal vaccine as a control. The CDR3 DNA is TGTGCCAGCAGCCTGACGTCTGGAAACACCATATATTTT. Protein sequence: CASSLTSGNTIYF.